These 21 T cell receptor beta chains came from one sample sequenced in a study of blood T cell repertoires in COVID-19. Sequenced by immunoSEQ multiplex PCR; TCRdb stores in-frame clones only, minus some. The data show approximately 300,000 clones, 89% seen once. The sample taken for sequencing was PBMCs or T cells enriched from blood (not recorded which). The receptors stem from a man in his 60s who had recovered from COVID-19.

The CDR3 region is CASRRGIQGDQPQHF. The CDR3 nucleotides read TGCGCCAGCCGAAGGGGCATACAGGGGGATCAGCCCCAGCATTTT. J is TRBJ1-5 and V is TRBV5-1; 8 bases agree with TRBD1. The CDR3 has 15 residues. Germline CDR1 and CDR2: SGHRS and YFSETQ. V dropped 7 bases and J dropped 5; count of bases not matched to a gene: 11.

This chain uses TRBV28 with TRBJ2-1; 9 nucleotides agree with TRBD2. The CDR3 consists of 16 residues. V shed 1 base, J shed 6 bases, and the junction held 7 bases outside the gene matches. Germline V gene lookup returns CDR1 MDHEN and CDR2 SYDVKM. CDR3 protein: CASSLSGTSPFNEQFF. Here the CDR3 DNA reads TGTGCCAGCAGTTTATCGGGGACTAGCCCATTCAATGAGCAGTTCTTC.

There are a few counts of this clone. The chain carries TRBV5-1 and TRBJ1-4, with unresolved D. The CDR3 has 18 amino acids. CDR1 is SGHRS, CDR2 YFSETQ, per germline. Trimming took 4 bases from V and 0 from J, leaving 19 bases between them. The CDR3 nucleotides read TGCGCCAGCAGCCCAAGGACGGGAGCCATTGCAACTAATGAAAAACTGTTTTTT. It translates to CASSPRTGAIATNEKLFF.

The V call is TRBV29-1, the J call TRBJ2-7; a possible D gene is TRBD2 (7 bases). Germline-derived CDR1 and CDR2 are SQVTM and ANQGSEA. The CDR3 is 13 residues long. V lost 5 bases and J 1 base, leaving 12 bases between the germline ends. The CDR3 nucleotides are TGCAGCGTTCGGGGGGCGGCTTCCTACGAGCAGTACTTC. Translating it yields CSVRGAASYEQYF.

This sequence joins TRBV9 and TRBJ2-7; 10 bases match TRBD1. This CDR3 region has 15 residues. The germline gives CDR1 SGDLS, CDR2 YYNGEE. J lost 6 bases, V lost 3 bases, and 9 bases had no gene match. The chain's CDR3 is CASSAGGQGGREQYF. CDR3 DNA: TGTGCCAGCAGCGCGGGCGGACAGGGGGGTCGCGAGCAGTACTTC.

This clone showed up just once. The gene calls are TRBV5-4 and TRBJ2-7; 13 nucleotides match TRBD2. The CDR3 length is 15 residues. After removal of 4 bases from V and 5 bases from J, the junction contained 6 bases not matched to a gene. CDR1 is SGHNT and CDR2 is YYREEE in the germline V gene (reference sequence). The CDR3 nucleotides are TGTGCCAGCAGCCGCCGGACTAGCGGGAGAAACGAGCAGTACTTC. Encoded protein: CASSRRTSGRNEQYF.

The genes are TRBV2 and TRBJ2-4; D unresolved. Germline CDR1 is SNHLY and CDR2 is FYNNEI. V lost 7 bases, J lost 1 base, and 14 bases lay in between. The CDR3 has 15 residues. Here the CDR3 reads CASTPEVGAKNIQYF. CDR3 DNA sequence: TGTGCCAGCACCCCCGAGGTAGGCGCCAAAAACATTCAGTACTTC.

The chain recombines TRBV14 with TRBJ2-7; TRBD2 agrees at 10 bases. J was trimmed by 4 bases and V by 0 bases; bases with no gene match: 6. CDR3 length: 16 residues. Germline V gene lookup returns CDR1 SGHDN and CDR2 FVKESK. In nucleotides, the CDR3 is TGTGCCAGCAGCCAAGATAGGTCTAGCGGGAGATACGAGCAGTACTTC. This translates into CASSQDRSSGRYEQYF.

The chain recombines TRBV30 with TRBJ2-1; TRBD2 aligns across 9 bases. V dropped 8 bases and J dropped 7; count of bases not matched to a gene: 12. CDR3 length equals 14 residues. Per germline, CDR1 GTSNPN and CDR2 SVGIG (reference sequence). As DNA, the CDR3 is TGTGCCACACGAGCGACTAGCGGCCCAAATGAGCAGTTCTTC. Its translation: CATRATSGPNEQFF.

The J gene is TRBJ1-2, the V gene TRBV6-5; no firm D call. Trimming took 2 bases from V and 0 from J, leaving 10 bases between them. Per germline, CDR1 MNHEY and CDR2 SVGAGI. The CDR3 is 15 residues long. The CDR3 here is CASSYGRKTNYGYTF. CDR3 coding DNA: TGTGCCAGCAGTTACGGCAGGAAAACTAACTATGGCTACACCTTC.

The rearrangement joins TRBV28 to TRBJ2-7, with D possibly matching TRBD2 (7 bases). Per germline, CDR1 MDHEN and CDR2 SYDVKM. V was pared by 6 bases and J by 4 bases, with 13 bases between. CDR3 length equals 13 residues. CDR3 amino acids: CASRGGAFYEQYF. For the CDR3, the DNA is TGTGCCAGCAGAGGGGGGGCGTTTTACGAGCAGTACTTC.

The V call is TRBV28, the J call TRBJ1-5, with D possibly being TRBD1 (6 bases). Trimming cost V 2 bases and J 4 bases, with 9 bases left between them. The CDR3 covers 14 residues. In germline, CDR1 is MDHEN, CDR2 SYDVKM. The CDR3 region is CASSLHRGNQPQHF. CDR3 nucleotides: TGTGCCAGCAGTTTACATAGGGGGAATCAGCCCCAGCATTTT. The entire variable domain, with the rest obtained from reference TRBV28 and TRBJ1-5, is as follows: DVKVTQSSRYLVKRTGEKVFLECVQDMDHENMFWYRQDPGLGLRLIYFSYDVKMKEKGDIPEGYSVSREKKERFSLILESASTNQTSMYLCASSLHRGNQPQHFGDGTRLSIL.

The chain combines TRBV27 with TRBJ1-2; no firm D call. With 6 bases removed from V and 8 bases from J, the gap between germline ends came to 13 bases. Germline V CDR1 and CDR2: MNHEY, SMNVEV (reference sequence). The CDR3 loop spans 12 amino acids. In DNA, the CDR3 is TGTGCCAGCAGGGGCCTGAACCGGGGCTACACCTTC. Amino acids: CASRGLNRGYTF.

This clone was seen only a few times. The J gene is TRBJ1-6, the V gene TRBV6-2 or TRBV6-3; D remains ambiguous. Germline V gene lookup returns CDR1 MNHEY and CDR2 SVGEGT. The CDR3 totals 15 residues. Trimming took off 4 bases at V and 8 bases at J, with 15 bases between the two ends. CDR3 protein: CASSSSGEGHSPLHF. The CDR3 region has the DNA TGTGCCAGCAGTTCTTCCGGGGAAGGGCATTCACCCCTCCACTTT.

V is TRBV19 and J is TRBJ1-5; D is uncertain. Germline values: CDR1 LNHDA, CDR2 SQIVND (reference sequence). Trimming shortened V by 7 bases and J by 2 bases, and 12 bases separated the two germline ends. CDR3 length: 14 residues. CDR3 sequence reads: CASMPGVGNQPQHF. For the CDR3, the DNA is TGTGCCAGTATGCCCGGGGTTGGCAATCAGCCCCAGCATTTT.

This clone has a handful of counts. The rearrangement uses TRBV5-1 and TRBJ1-5, with D unclear. Germline assignment: CDR1 SGHRS and CDR2 YFSETQ. Trimming removed 3 bases at V and 1 base at J, with 5 bases between. This CDR3 is built from 13 residues. The DNA for the CDR3 is TGCGCCAGCAGCTCGGGGAGCAATCAGCCCCAGCATTTT. Translation: CASSSGSNQPQHF.

This clone showed up just once. J is TRBJ2-2 and V is TRBV15; 10 positions agree with TRBD1. Unmatched junction bases numbered 7, after V lost 5 bases and J lost 7 bases. This CDR3 is 15 amino acids long. Germline V lookup: CDR1 LNHNV, CDR2 YYDKDF (reference sequence). Here the CDR3 reads CATSARDRGGGELFF. In DNA form, the CDR3 reads TGTGCCACCAGCGCCCGGGACAGGGGAGGCGGGGAGCTGTTTTTT.

This chain links TRBV2 with TRBJ2-5, with 9 bases lining up with TRBD1. The length of the CDR3 is 15 residues. CDR1 is SNHLY and CDR2 is FYNNEI in the germline V gene. The trim removed 7 bases at V and 1 base at J, leaving 7 bases unmatched. CDR3 sequence: CASTEDRGGQETQYF. The DNA for the CDR3 is TGTGCCAGCACCGAGGACAGGGGAGGCCAAGAGACCCAGTACTTC.

This clone was picked up one time. J is TRBJ2-1 and V is TRBV5-1; possible D gene TRBD2, 6 bases. The CDR3 spans 14 residues. Trimming took off 4 bases at V and 2 bases at J, with 10 bases between the two ends. The germline gives CDR1 SGHRS, CDR2 YFSETQ. The CDR3 DNA is TGCGCCAGCAGCGCCCCTAGCGCCTACAATGAGCAGTTCTTC. Translating gives CASSAPSAYNEQFF. The variable domain in full, with the rest retrieved from reference TRBV5-1 and TRBJ2-1, is KAGVTQTPRYLIKTRGQQVTLSCSPISGHRSVSWYQQTPGQGLQFLFEYFSETQRNKGNFPGRFSGRQFSNSRSEMNVSTLELGDSALYLCASSAPSAYNEQFFGPGTRLTVL.

V is TRBV27 and J is TRBJ1-6, with D unresolved. The CDR3 is 14 amino acids. The germline V gene encodes CDR1 MNHEY and CDR2 SMNVEV (reference sequence). The V and J ends lost 2 bases and 7 bases respectively, with 9 bases between them. CDR3 DNA sequence: TGTGCCAGCAGTTTAGGGCTTCAAAATTCACCCCTCCACTTT. Protein: CASSLGLQNSPLHF.

The chain is built from TRBV2 and TRBJ1-1, with TRBD1 as a possible D gene (6 bases). CDR3 size: 13 residues. Germline V gene lookup returns CDR1 SNHLY and CDR2 FYNNEI. V lost 6 bases to trimming and J lost 6 bases, with 14 bases between them. The CDR3 here is CASRGHSVAEAFF. The CDR3 DNA reads as TGTGCCAGCAGGGGACATTCTGTAGCTGAAGCTTTCTTT.